The present T cell receptor beta chain was sequenced within a study of cytomegalovirus exposure and HLA in healthy donors. Notes on the study in general: HLA alleles showed associations with around 15,000 TCR beta sequences in a later analysis, at a 0.05 false discovery rate. Most observed TCR sequences were rare, whereas some public TCRs were detected in many donors.

Of note for this clone: Antigen: not known.

In the PCR, 60 Vbeta and 13 Jbeta primers were used. The data were produced by immunoSEQ multiplex PCR, yet TCRdb's version contains in-frame clones alone and is incomplete. The top ten clones hold about 1.4% of a sample with about 55,000 clones, nearly 85% of them seen once. The CDR3 loop spans 17 amino acids. The germline gives CDR1 SGDLS, CDR2 YYNGEE. V lost 0 bases to trimming and J lost 9 bases; unmatched junction nucleotides: 10. The origin of this receptor is a young man in good health and CMV-seronegative. The sequenced sample was PBMCs. The genes are TRBV9 and TRBJ2-1, with 12 bases matching TRBD2. DNA for the CDR3: TGTGCCAGCAGCGTAGGAGGGGCTAGCGGGAGGGCAGCTGAGCAGTTCTTC. Its translation is CASSVGGASGRAAEQFF.